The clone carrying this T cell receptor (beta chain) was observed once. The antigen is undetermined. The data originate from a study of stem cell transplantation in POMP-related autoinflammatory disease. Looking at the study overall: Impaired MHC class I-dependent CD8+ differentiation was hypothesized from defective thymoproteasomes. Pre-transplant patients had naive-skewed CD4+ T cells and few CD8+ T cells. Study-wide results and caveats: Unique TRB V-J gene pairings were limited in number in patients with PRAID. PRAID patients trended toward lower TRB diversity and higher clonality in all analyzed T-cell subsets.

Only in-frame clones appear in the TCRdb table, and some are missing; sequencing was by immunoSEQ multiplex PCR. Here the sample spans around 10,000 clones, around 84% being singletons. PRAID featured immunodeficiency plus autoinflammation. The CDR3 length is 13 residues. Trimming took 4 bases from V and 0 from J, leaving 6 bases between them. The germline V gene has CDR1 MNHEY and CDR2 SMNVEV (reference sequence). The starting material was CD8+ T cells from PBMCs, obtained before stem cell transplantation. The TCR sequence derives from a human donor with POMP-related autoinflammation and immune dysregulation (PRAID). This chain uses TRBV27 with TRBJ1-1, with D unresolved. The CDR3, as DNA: TGTGCCAGCAGTTCAGTGATGAACACTGAAGCTTTCTTT. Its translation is CASSSVMNTEAFF.